One and the same sample provided the 13 T cell receptor beta chains below, sequenced in a study of blood T cell repertoires in COVID-19. Repertoires were generated with immunoSEQ multiplex PCR, while TCRdb's copy carries only in-frame clones and drops some. The table lists around 200,000 clones, 75% to 90% of them singletons. Sequencing input: peripheral blood. Every receptor here comes from a middle-aged man with acute or convalescent COVID-19.

CDR3 DNA sequence: TGTGCCAGCAGTTACGGGAGCCGGGACAGACAAGAGACCCAGTACTTC. It encodes CASSYGSRDRQETQYF. The rearrangement uses TRBV6-2 or TRBV6-3 and TRBJ2-5; 7 bases are a match to TRBD1. The V segment lost 2 bases and the J segment 2 bases; nucleotides outside the gene matches: 8. CDR3 length equals 16 residues. The V gene's germline CDR1 is MNHEY and CDR2 SVGEGT.

This clone was detected once. The rearrangement links TRBV13 to TRBJ1-1, with 10 bases matching TRBD1. Germline assignment: CDR1 PRHDT and CDR2 FYEKMQ (reference sequence). CDR3 length equals 15 residues. Trimming at V came to 5 bases and at J to 3 bases, leaving 6 bases not matched to a gene. The CDR3 here is CASSTRQGAHTEAFF. As DNA, the CDR3 is TGTGCCAGCAGCACCCGACAGGGGGCGCACACTGAAGCTTTCTTT.

The rearrangement joins TRBV27 to TRBJ1-2, with D perhaps matching TRBD1 (5 bases). This CDR3 has 13 amino acids. V was pared by 5 bases and J by 5 bases, with 12 bases between. Germline-derived CDR1 and CDR2 are MNHEY and SMNVEV (reference sequence). The CDR3 DNA reads as TGTGCCAGCAGTCGAATCGACAGTTATGGCTACACCTTC. Protein: CASSRIDSYGYTF.

The chain uses TRBV5-4 and TRBJ1-4, with TRBD1 as a possible D gene (5 bases). Germline V lookup: CDR1 SGHNT, CDR2 YYREEE (reference sequence). The CDR3 loop spans 14 amino acids. The V and J ends lost 5 bases and 3 bases respectively, with 11 bases between them. The CDR3 spells CASRPQGSNEKLFF. The CDR3 region has the DNA TGTGCCAGCAGACCTCAGGGTTCTAATGAAAAACTGTTTTTT.

The rearrangement links TRBV5-1 to TRBJ2-5; D may be TRBD2 (6 bases). The V end was cut by 3 bases, the J end by 3 bases, with 15 bases between. The CDR3 is made up of 15 amino acids. Germline V lookup: CDR1 SGHRS, CDR2 YFSETQ. The CDR3 protein is CASSSAGTGEETQYF. The DNA of the CDR3 is TGCGCCAGCAGCTCAGCCGGGACTGGGGAAGAGACCCAGTACTTC.

The chain combines TRBV2 with TRBJ2-3; perhaps TRBD2 as D (5 bases). Trimming removed 4 bases from V and 4 bases from J, with 9 bases in between. The CDR3 contains 13 residues. Germline V gives CDR1 SNHLY, CDR2 FYNNEI. This CDR3 is CASSGSRADTQYF. In nucleotides, the CDR3 is TGTGCCAGCAGTGGGTCGCGGGCAGATACGCAGTATTTT.

The chain uses TRBV3-1 (or the pseudogene TRBV3-2) and TRBJ2-3; TRBD2 matches at 8 bases. The CDR3 is 12 amino acids. Trimming took 4 bases from V and 10 from J; bases not matched to a gene: 4. Germline loops: CDR1 LGHDT, CDR2 YNNKEL (reference sequence). Here the CDR3 DNA reads TGTGCCAGCAGCCCCACCGGGGGGGCGCAGTATTTT. Protein sequence: CASSPTGGAQYF.

This clone appeared once. Other DNA sequences of this sample code for an identical CDR3. The chain uses TRBV18 and TRBJ1-1, with D tentatively TRBD1 (5 bases). Per the germline V gene, CDR1 is KGHSH and CDR2 is LQKENI. Trimming cost V 2 bases and J 0 bases, with 13 bases left between them. This CDR3 is built from 16 residues. The CDR3 spells CASSPSGQGMNTEAFF. The CDR3 nucleotides are TGTGCCAGCTCACCAAGTGGGCAGGGCATGAACACTGAAGCTTTCTTT. The complete variable domain, with remaining parts taken from reference TRBV18 and TRBJ1-1, reads NAGVMQNPRHLVRRRGQEARLRCSPMKGHSHVYWYRQLPEEGLKFMVYLQKENIIDESGMPKERFSAEFPKEGPSILRIQQVVRGDSAAYFCASSPSGQGMNTEAFFGQGTRLTVV.

J is TRBJ2-5 and V is TRBV7-8; 10 nucleotides line up with TRBD1. Losses at the gene ends were 8 bases for V and 5 bases for J; bases not matched to a gene: 14. Germline V gene sequence: CDR1 SGHVS, CDR2 FQNEAQ. CDR3 length: 16 amino acids. The DNA of the CDR3 is TGTGCCAGCCGTACACGAGGGACAGGGGTGGAGGAGACCCAGTACTTC. Translation gives CASRTRGTGVEETQYF.

The chain carries TRBV5-1 and TRBJ1-1; TRBD1 matches 8 bases. Germline trimming cut 3 bases from V and 4 bases from J; bases unmatched to any gene: 5. The CDR3 loop spans 14 amino acids. From germline, CDR1 is SGHRS and CDR2 YFSETQ. The CDR3 protein is CASSSRGRSTEAFF. The CDR3 region has the DNA TGCGCCAGCAGCTCCAGGGGGCGGTCCACTGAAGCTTTCTTT.

The chain combines TRBV30 with TRBJ1-4; 8 bases are shared with TRBD1. The CDR3 runs 15 residues. The germline V gene has CDR1 GTSNPN and CDR2 SVGIG (reference sequence). V trimming: 8 bases; J trimming: 5 bases; junction bases outside the gene matches: 13. The CDR3 nucleotides are TGTGCCGTAAGGGGGCGGGACAGGCCCAATGAAAAACTGTTTTTT. It yields the protein CAVRGRDRPNEKLFF.

This sequence joins TRBV10-2 and TRBJ1-5; D uncertain. Between the trimmed V and J ends, which lost 3 bases and 2 bases, there was a span of 20 bases. Germline loops: CDR1 WSHSY, CDR2 SAAADI. The CDR3 is 18 residues long. The chain's CDR3 is CASSDGRRLYGGNQPQHF. The CDR3 coding sequence is TGCGCCAGCAGTGATGGCAGGAGGCTCTACGGTGGCAATCAGCCCCAGCATTTT.

The chain couples TRBV5-5 to TRBJ1-1; 7 nucleotides align to TRBD1. Looked up from germline, CDR1 is SGHKS and CDR2 is YYEKEE (reference sequence). This CDR3 has 16 residues. The trim removed 4 bases at V and 0 bases at J, leaving 9 bases unmatched. The CDR3 here is CASSTRPTGVNTEAFF. CDR3 bases: TGTGCCAGCAGCACCAGACCCACAGGGGTGAACACTGAAGCTTTCTTT.